The clone carrying this T cell receptor (beta chain) was seen a few times. Its cognate antigen is unknown. TCRdb keeps only in-frame clones here, not all; method: immunoSEQ multiplex PCR. The sample includes about 190,000 clones, around 84% seen only once; the top ten take roughly 7%. The germline V gene has CDR1 SGHTA and CDR2 FQGTGA. The length of the CDR3 is 18 residues. V dropped 0 bases and J dropped 0 bases, with 12 bases sitting between them. The record originates from a study of cytomegalovirus exposure and HLA in healthy donors. General observations from the study: In vitro checks showed that a few CMV-associated chains really do target CMV antigens.

The sequenced sample consisted of PBMCs. This rearrangement joins TRBV7-3 to TRBJ2-6; D is possibly TRBD1 (6 bases). The clonotype originates from a man younger than 30 in good health and CMV-seropositive. The CDR3 DNA reads TGTGCCAGCAGCTTAACCCCTTCAGGGGTCTCTGGGGCCAACGTCCTGACTTTC. Its translation: CASSLTPSGVSGANVLTF.